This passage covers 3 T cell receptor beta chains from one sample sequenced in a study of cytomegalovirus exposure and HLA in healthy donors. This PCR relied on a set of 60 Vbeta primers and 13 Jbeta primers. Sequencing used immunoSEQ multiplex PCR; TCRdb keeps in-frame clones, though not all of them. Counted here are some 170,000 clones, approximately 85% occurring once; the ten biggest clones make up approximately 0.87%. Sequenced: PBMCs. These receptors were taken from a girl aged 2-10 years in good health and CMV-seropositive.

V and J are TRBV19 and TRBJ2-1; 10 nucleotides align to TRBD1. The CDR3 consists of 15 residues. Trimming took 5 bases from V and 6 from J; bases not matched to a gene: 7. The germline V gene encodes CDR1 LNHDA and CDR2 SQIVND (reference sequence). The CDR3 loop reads CASSPRDRGFNEQFF. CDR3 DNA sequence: TGTGCCAGTAGTCCCCGGGACAGGGGATTCAATGAGCAGTTCTTC.

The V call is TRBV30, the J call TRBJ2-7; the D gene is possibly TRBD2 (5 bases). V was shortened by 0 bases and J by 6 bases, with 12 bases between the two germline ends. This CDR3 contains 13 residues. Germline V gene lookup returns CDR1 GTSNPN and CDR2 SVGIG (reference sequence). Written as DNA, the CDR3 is TGTGCCTGGAGTGTAAAACTAGACTCCGAGCAGTACTTC. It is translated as CAWSVKLDSEQYF.

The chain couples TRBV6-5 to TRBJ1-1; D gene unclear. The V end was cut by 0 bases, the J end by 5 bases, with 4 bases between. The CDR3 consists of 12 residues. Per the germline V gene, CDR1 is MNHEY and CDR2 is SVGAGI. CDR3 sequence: CASSYSTTEAFF. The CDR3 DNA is TGTGCCAGCAGTTACTCGACTACTGAAGCTTTCTTT.